These 3 T cell receptor beta chains were all obtained from the same sample, sequenced in a study of T-cell reconstitution after alpha-beta-depleted transplantation in children. Unique molecular identifiers tagged the TCRbeta library. TCRdb called the PCR reads again in MiXCR, with one record for every CDR3 protein. The table has hundreds of thousands of distinct CDR3 sequences, about an eighth seen once. The specimen was PBMCs, collected before TCRalphabeta/CD19-depleted stem cell transplant. The receptors were gathered from a girl aged 2-15 years with congenital amegakaryocytic thrombocytopenia, due to receive a stem cell transplant.

This clonotype was detected ten times or more. This chain uses TRBV11-2 with TRBJ2-2; no definite D call. The germline V and J ends were trimmed by 1 base and 6 bases, with 12 bases remaining between them. Germline V gene sequence: CDR1 SGHAT, CDR2 FQNNGV. The CDR3 spans 15 residues. The CDR3 protein is CASSLVVDSAGELFF. CDR3 nucleotide sequence: TGTGCCAGCAGCTTAGTGGTGGATTCGGCCGGGGAGCTGTTTTTT.

This clonotype was observed many times. V and J are TRBV28 and TRBJ2-3; no definite D call. The CDR3 covers 15 residues. V dropped 3 bases and J dropped 6 bases, with 16 bases sitting between them. CDR1 is MDHEN and CDR2 is SYDVKM in the germline V gene. The CDR3 coding sequence is TGTGCCAGCAGTTTGTTACGGAACCGTCCGGATACGCAGTATTTT. This sequence encodes CASSLLRNRPDTQYF.

This clonotype came up many times. The chain carries TRBV28 and TRBJ1-2; 7 bases are shared with TRBD1. The CDR3 runs to 12 residues. Unmatched junction bases numbered 7, after V lost 9 bases and J lost 6 bases. Germline values: CDR1 MDHEN, CDR2 SYDVKM. CDR3 DNA: TGTGCCAGTCAGGGGGGGATTGATGGCTACACCTTC. Its protein product is CASQGGIDGYTF.